This T cell receptor beta chain was obtained from a study of cytomegalovirus exposure and HLA in healthy donors. Primers: 60 Vbeta forward and 13 Jbeta reverse. TCRdb keeps only in-frame clones here, not all; method: immunoSEQ multiplex PCR. The data show approximately 170,000 clones, around three quarters seen once. Overall study results and limits: Earlier analysis yielded a pattern in which most TCR beta V segments were productive about 90% or about 30% of the time. In vitro assays verified that three CMV-associated chains recognized CMV antigens specifically.

The CDR3 is 16 residues long. Trimming removed 2 bases from V and 4 bases from J; junction bases left unmatched: 8. Germline lookup yields CDR1 SGHVS and CDR2 FQNEAQ. This clone was detected a few times. Antigen: not known. The receptor's source is a woman in her thirties in good health and CMV-seropositive. This chain links TRBV7-8 with TRBJ2-3; 8 positions match TRBD2. What was sequenced was PBMCs. CDR3: CASSLNSLGGADTQYF. As DNA, the CDR3 is TGTGCCAGCAGCTTAAACAGCCTCGGGGGGGCAGATACGCAGTATTTT.